There are many counts of the clone carrying this T cell receptor (beta chain). These data belong to a study of T cells in Graves' hyperthyroidism and ophthalmopathy. TCR beta CDR3 regions were amplified from RNA. Using the HTBI primer set, a first-round RT-PCR was run on the TCR CDR3. MiXCR, run by TCRdb on the multiplex PCR reads, gives a single entry per CDR3 protein. The data hold 200,000 to 250,000 distinct CDR3 sequences, with about a sixth observed a single time. The sample was blood. The TCR was taken from a woman younger than 30 with Graves' ophthalmopathy.

The CDR3 nucleotides are TGTGCCAGCAGCCCCAGGGATTCCTACGAGCAGTACTTC. Residues: CASSPRDSYEQYF. The chain joins TRBV9 to TRBJ2-7, with D perhaps matching TRBD1 (5 bases). This CDR3 comprises 13 residues. Trimming removed 4 bases at V and 1 base at J, with 9 bases between. CDR1 is SGDLS and CDR2 is YYNGEE in the germline V gene.